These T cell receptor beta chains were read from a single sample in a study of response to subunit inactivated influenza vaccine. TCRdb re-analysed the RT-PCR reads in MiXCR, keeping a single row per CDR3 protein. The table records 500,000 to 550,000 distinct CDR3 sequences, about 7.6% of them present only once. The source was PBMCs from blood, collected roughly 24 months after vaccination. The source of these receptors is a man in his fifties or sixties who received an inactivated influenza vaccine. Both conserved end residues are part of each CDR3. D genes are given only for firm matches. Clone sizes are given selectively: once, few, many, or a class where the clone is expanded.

cdr3_nt: TGTGCCAGCAGTCCCCGTGGACCGCCGAGCTCCTACGAGCAGTACTTC; cdr3_aa: CASSPRGPPSSYEQYF; d_call: NA; v_call: TRBV6-1; j_call: TRBJ2-7; clone_size: NA
cdr3_nt: TGTGCCAGCAGCTTGGCGCTCTCCCTCGATGCAGATACGCAGTATTTT; cdr3_aa: CASSLALSLDADTQYF; d_call: NA; v_call: TRBV5-4; j_call: TRBJ2-3; clone_size: many
cdr3_nt: TGTGCCAGCACAGCAAACTACGAGCAGTACTTC; cdr3_aa: CASTANYEQYF; d_call: NA; v_call: TRBV2; j_call: TRBJ2-7; clone_size: few
cdr3_nt: TGTGCCAGTACTGACCAGGGGGCAATTGCTGAAGCTTTCTTT; cdr3_aa: CASTDQGAIAEAFF; d_call: TRBD1; v_call: TRBV6-2/TRBV6-3; j_call: TRBJ1-1; clone_size: few
cdr3_nt: TGCAGTGCTAGTACCTGGTCTCATAGCAATCAGCCCCAGCATTTT; cdr3_aa: CSASTWSHSNQPQHF; d_call: NA; v_call: TRBV20-1; j_call: TRBJ1-5; clone_size: many
cdr3_nt: TGTGCCAGCAGTTTATCGGGACCGATTTCACCCCTCCACTTT; cdr3_aa: CASSLSGPISPLHF; d_call: NA; v_call: TRBV12-3/TRBV12-4; j_call: TRBJ1-6; clone_size: NA
cdr3_nt: TGTGCCAGCAGTGAACTCCCTCACTCTGGGGCCAACGTCCTGACTTTC; cdr3_aa: CASSELPHSGANVLTF; d_call: NA; v_call: TRBV6-1; j_call: TRBJ2-6; clone_size: many
cdr3_nt: TGCGCCAGCAGTTCCCACCCGGACAGGGGTTACGAGCAGTACTTC; cdr3_aa: CASSSHPDRGYEQYF; d_call: TRBD1; v_call: TRBV5-1; j_call: TRBJ2-7; clone_size: few
cdr3_nt: TGCAGTGCTATCACCGGGTCGTTAGTCCACGAGCAGTACTTC; cdr3_aa: CSAITGSLVHEQYF; d_call: NA; v_call: TRBV20-1; j_call: TRBJ2-7; clone_size: few
cdr3_nt: TGTGCCATCAGTGAGTGGATAACTAGCGGGAGGGTGACAGATACGCAGTATTTT; cdr3_aa: CAISEWITSGRVTDTQYF; d_call: TRBD2; v_call: TRBV10-3; j_call: TRBJ2-3; clone_size: many
cdr3_nt: TGTGCCAGCAGCCCGGACAGGGGAACCCAGTACTTC; cdr3_aa: CASSPDRGTQYF; d_call: TRBD1; v_call: TRBV7-8; j_call: TRBJ2-5; clone_size: NA
cdr3_nt: TGTGCCAGCAGTTATATCCGGGACAGGGCCTACGAGCAGTACTTC; cdr3_aa: CASSYIRDRAYEQYF; d_call: TRBD1; v_call: TRBV12-3/TRBV12-4; j_call: TRBJ2-7; clone_size: few
cdr3_nt: TGTGCCAGCAGCTTAGGTTCCTCGCCGGGACACCAAAGCACAGATACGCAGTATTTT; cdr3_aa: CASSLGSSPGHQSTDTQYF; d_call: NA; v_call: TRBV11-2; j_call: TRBJ2-3; clone_size: few
cdr3_nt: TGTGCCAGCAGCTCATCTGGACAGCCCTATCAGCCCCAGCATTTT; cdr3_aa: CASSSSGQPYQPQHF; d_call: NA; v_call: TRBV7-2; j_call: TRBJ1-5; clone_size: many
cdr3_nt: TGCGCCAGCAGCCAACGCAGTGACAAAAATGAGCAGTTCTTC; cdr3_aa: CASSQRSDKNEQFF; d_call: NA; v_call: TRBV4-3; j_call: TRBJ2-1; clone_size: NA
cdr3_nt: TGTGCCAGCAGTTTACCCCAGCTAGCGGGAGGAGCAGATACGCAGTATTTT; cdr3_aa: CASSLPQLAGGADTQYF; d_call: TRBD2; v_call: TRBV28; j_call: TRBJ2-3; clone_size: few
cdr3_nt: TGTGCCAGTAGTGCCACAGGGGGCATTAACACCGGGGAGCTGTTTTTT; cdr3_aa: CASSATGGINTGELFF; d_call: TRBD1; v_call: TRBV19; j_call: TRBJ2-2; clone_size: many
cdr3_nt: TGCAGTGCTAGCGGGACTAGCGGGGGGCCATTGGAGACCCAGTACTTC; cdr3_aa: CSASGTSGGPLETQYF; d_call: TRBD2; v_call: TRBV20-1; j_call: TRBJ2-5; clone_size: NA
cdr3_nt: TGTGCCAGCAGCGCGGGGACGTCACGGGGGACCCAGTACTTC; cdr3_aa: CASSAGTSRGTQYF; d_call: NA; v_call: TRBV9; j_call: TRBJ2-5; clone_size: NA
cdr3_nt: TGTGCCAGCAGTCTATACTTTGGCTCCTACGAGCAGTACTTC; cdr3_aa: CASSLYFGSYEQYF; d_call: NA; v_call: TRBV12-3/TRBV12-4; j_call: TRBJ2-7; clone_size: few
cdr3_nt: TGTGCCAGCAGCCAAGCCCCCTTGACGGGAGGAGCCGGGGAGCTGTTTTTT; cdr3_aa: CASSQAPLTGGAGELFF; d_call: TRBD2; v_call: TRBV4-2; j_call: TRBJ2-2; clone_size: NA
cdr3_nt: TGTGCCAGCAGGGGGGGCGGTACAGAGACCCAGTACTTC; cdr3_aa: CASRGGGTETQYF; d_call: NA; v_call: TRBV7-2; j_call: TRBJ2-5; clone_size: few
cdr3_nt: TGCGCCAGCAGCTTGGATCTAGCGAGAAAAGAGACCCAGTACTTC; cdr3_aa: CASSLDLARKETQYF; d_call: NA; v_call: TRBV5-1; j_call: TRBJ2-5; clone_size: many
cdr3_nt: TGTGCCAGCAGCGTAGCCCAGGGTGGCGAGACCCAGTACTTC; cdr3_aa: CASSVAQGGETQYF; d_call: NA; v_call: TRBV9; j_call: TRBJ2-5; clone_size: NA
cdr3_nt: TGTGCCAGCAGCCTGCACAGGGGGGACAATGAGCAGTTCTTC; cdr3_aa: CASSLHRGDNEQFF; d_call: TRBD1; v_call: TRBV11-1; j_call: TRBJ2-1; clone_size: few
cdr3_nt: TGCGCCAGCAGCTTGGCTCCCGGGGCCGGGGGAGAGAATGAGCAGTTCTTC; cdr3_aa: CASSLAPGAGGENEQFF; d_call: NA; v_call: TRBV5-1; j_call: TRBJ2-1; clone_size: few
cdr3_nt: TGTGCCAGCAGCTTAAATCGGGGGAGCACAGATACGCAGTATTTT; cdr3_aa: CASSLNRGSTDTQYF; d_call: NA; v_call: TRBV7-8; j_call: TRBJ2-3; clone_size: many
cdr3_nt: TGTGCCAGCAGCGCCCAGGGTGCAGAGACCCAGTACTTC; cdr3_aa: CASSAQGAETQYF; d_call: NA; v_call: TRBV9; j_call: TRBJ2-5; clone_size: NA
cdr3_nt: TGTGCCACCAGCTCCCGGACAGGGGCCAATGAAAAACTGTTTTTT; cdr3_aa: CATSSRTGANEKLFF; d_call: TRBD1; v_call: TRBV15; j_call: TRBJ1-4; clone_size: many
cdr3_nt: TGTGCCAGCAGTTTATGGGCAGGGGGGCGAACTGAAGCTTTCTTT; cdr3_aa: CASSLWAGGRTEAFF; d_call: TRBD1; v_call: TRBV27; j_call: TRBJ1-1; clone_size: few
cdr3_nt: TGTGCCAGCAGTTTAAGGTCGACCACCTCCTACGAGCAGTACTTC; cdr3_aa: CASSLRSTTSYEQYF; d_call: NA; v_call: TRBV12-3/TRBV12-4; j_call: TRBJ2-7; clone_size: NA
cdr3_nt: TGCAGTGCCAGACCTAGCGACCAAGAGACCCAGTACTTC; cdr3_aa: CSARPSDQETQYF; d_call: NA; v_call: TRBV20-1; j_call: TRBJ2-5; clone_size: NA
cdr3_nt: TGTGCCAGCAGCCAAGCGCATGCGAACACTGAAGCTTTCTTT; cdr3_aa: CASSQAHANTEAFF; d_call: NA; v_call: TRBV14; j_call: TRBJ1-1; clone_size: NA
cdr3_nt: TGTGCCAGCAGCCATGGACAGGGGCCCCTCCTATCCCAGTACTTC; cdr3_aa: CASSHGQGPLLSQYF; d_call: TRBD1; v_call: TRBV5-6; j_call: TRBJ2-5; clone_size: NA
cdr3_nt: TGCAGCGTTGATGGGGCAGGGCTCGGCGAGCAGTACTTC; cdr3_aa: CSVDGAGLGEQYF; d_call: NA; v_call: TRBV29-1; j_call: TRBJ2-7; clone_size: NA
cdr3_nt: TGCGCCAGCAGCTTGCTGGGACAGCGCACCTACGAGCAGTACTTC; cdr3_aa: CASSLLGQRTYEQYF; d_call: TRBD1; v_call: TRBV5-1; j_call: TRBJ2-7; clone_size: few
cdr3_nt: TGCAGTGTCCAGCGCCGGGGATACGAGCAGTACTTC; cdr3_aa: CSVQRRGYEQYF; d_call: NA; v_call: TRBV20-1; j_call: TRBJ2-7; clone_size: many
cdr3_nt: TGCGCCAGCAGCCCGTTAGTTAGCGGGGGTTACAATGAGCAGTTCTTC; cdr3_aa: CASSPLVSGGYNEQFF; d_call: TRBD2; v_call: TRBV5-1; j_call: TRBJ2-1; clone_size: NA
cdr3_nt: TGTGCCAGCAGCTTAACGGAGGGGAACACTGAAGCTTTCTTT; cdr3_aa: CASSLTEGNTEAFF; d_call: NA; v_call: TRBV7-2; j_call: TRBJ1-1; clone_size: few
cdr3_nt: TGTGCCAGCAGCGTTCGGGACAAGTCCGGGGAGCTGTTTTTT; cdr3_aa: CASSVRDKSGELFF; d_call: NA; v_call: TRBV9; j_call: TRBJ2-2; clone_size: many
cdr3_nt: TGTGCCAGCAGCGCAGGACAGAGGCACTACGAGCAGTACTTC; cdr3_aa: CASSAGQRHYEQYF; d_call: NA; v_call: TRBV9; j_call: TRBJ2-7; clone_size: NA
cdr3_nt: TGTGCCAGCAGCTTAGAACGAGTCCCAGATACGCAGTATTTT; cdr3_aa: CASSLERVPDTQYF; d_call: NA; v_call: TRBV7-2; j_call: TRBJ2-3; clone_size: few
cdr3_nt: TGTGCCAGAGCCTGGAGGGGTTCTTGGGATACGCAGTATTTT; cdr3_aa: CARAWRGSWDTQYF; d_call: NA; v_call: TRBV2; j_call: TRBJ2-3; clone_size: few
cdr3_nt: TGCGCCAGCAGCCCGGCCCCTGAGGGGGCGGGAACCGGGGAGCTGTTTTTT; cdr3_aa: CASSPAPEGAGTGELFF; d_call: NA; v_call: TRBV5-1; j_call: TRBJ2-2; clone_size: NA
cdr3_nt: TGTGCCACCAGTGACCCCGGGAGGACCGCAGATACGCAGTATTTT; cdr3_aa: CATSDPGRTADTQYF; d_call: TRBD2; v_call: TRBV24-1; j_call: TRBJ2-3; clone_size: many
cdr3_nt: TGCGCCAGCAGCCAAGGCTTACCCGGGACAGGGGCAAACAACATTCAGTACTTC; cdr3_aa: CASSQGLPGTGANNIQYF; d_call: TRBD1; v_call: TRBV4-3; j_call: TRBJ2-4; clone_size: NA
cdr3_nt: TGTGCCAGCAGATTGGGAGGCGACGAGCAGTACTTC; cdr3_aa: CASRLGGDEQYF; d_call: NA; v_call: TRBV28; j_call: TRBJ2-7; clone_size: few
cdr3_nt: TGTGCCAGCAGCCCCCAACCGGGACAGGCGGAGTACACCGGGGAGCTGTTTTTT; cdr3_aa: CASSPQPGQAEYTGELFF; d_call: TRBD1; v_call: TRBV12-3/TRBV12-4; j_call: TRBJ2-2; clone_size: few
cdr3_nt: TGTGCCAGCAGCTACGGACAGGAATACAATGAGCAGTTCTTC; cdr3_aa: CASSYGQEYNEQFF; d_call: TRBD1; v_call: TRBV27; j_call: TRBJ2-1; clone_size: many
cdr3_nt: TGCGCCAGCAGCCCCCAGAGAGGGCCTGGAAACACCATATATTTT; cdr3_aa: CASSPQRGPGNTIYF; d_call: NA; v_call: TRBV5-1; j_call: TRBJ1-3; clone_size: NA
cdr3_nt: TGCGCCAGCAGCAACTCAGGGGGAGGCTACACCTTC; cdr3_aa: CASSNSGGGYTF; d_call: TRBD1; v_call: TRBV5-1; j_call: TRBJ1-2; clone_size: few
cdr3_nt: TGCGCCAGCAGCCGCCACGGGGGGGCGCCAATAGATACGCAGTATTTT; cdr3_aa: CASSRHGGAPIDTQYF; d_call: TRBD2; v_call: TRBV5-1; j_call: TRBJ2-3; clone_size: NA
cdr3_nt: TGTGCCAGCAGCTCTCGACAGGGCGAGGGTGAGCAGTTCTTC; cdr3_aa: CASSSRQGEGEQFF; d_call: TRBD1; v_call: TRBV9; j_call: TRBJ2-1; clone_size: many
cdr3_nt: TGTGCCAGCAGTTACTGGCTTAGCGCCGGGGAGCTGTTTTTT; cdr3_aa: CASSYWLSAGELFF; d_call: NA; v_call: TRBV6-2/TRBV6-3; j_call: TRBJ2-2; clone_size: few
cdr3_nt: TGTGCCAGCAGCCCGGGATTTTCCTACGAGCAGTACTTC; cdr3_aa: CASSPGFSYEQYF; d_call: NA; v_call: TRBV3-1; j_call: TRBJ2-7; clone_size: many
cdr3_nt: TGCGCCGGTCCGGAGAACACCGGGGAGCTGTTTTTT; cdr3_aa: CAGPENTGELFF; d_call: NA; v_call: TRBV7-9; j_call: TRBJ2-2; clone_size: NA
cdr3_nt: TGCGCCAGCAGCTTGGCACCAACCTTGAACACCGGGGAGCTGTTTTTT; cdr3_aa: CASSLAPTLNTGELFF; d_call: NA; v_call: TRBV5-1; j_call: TRBJ2-2; clone_size: few
cdr3_nt: TGTGCCAGTAGTACCCGGGAAGGGAATGAAGCTTTCTTT; cdr3_aa: CASSTREGNEAFF; d_call: NA; v_call: TRBV19; j_call: TRBJ1-1; clone_size: NA
cdr3_nt: TGCGCCAGCAGCTTGGAAGGACACAGCTCCTACGAGCAGTACTTC; cdr3_aa: CASSLEGHSSYEQYF; d_call: NA; v_call: TRBV5-1; j_call: TRBJ2-7; clone_size: many